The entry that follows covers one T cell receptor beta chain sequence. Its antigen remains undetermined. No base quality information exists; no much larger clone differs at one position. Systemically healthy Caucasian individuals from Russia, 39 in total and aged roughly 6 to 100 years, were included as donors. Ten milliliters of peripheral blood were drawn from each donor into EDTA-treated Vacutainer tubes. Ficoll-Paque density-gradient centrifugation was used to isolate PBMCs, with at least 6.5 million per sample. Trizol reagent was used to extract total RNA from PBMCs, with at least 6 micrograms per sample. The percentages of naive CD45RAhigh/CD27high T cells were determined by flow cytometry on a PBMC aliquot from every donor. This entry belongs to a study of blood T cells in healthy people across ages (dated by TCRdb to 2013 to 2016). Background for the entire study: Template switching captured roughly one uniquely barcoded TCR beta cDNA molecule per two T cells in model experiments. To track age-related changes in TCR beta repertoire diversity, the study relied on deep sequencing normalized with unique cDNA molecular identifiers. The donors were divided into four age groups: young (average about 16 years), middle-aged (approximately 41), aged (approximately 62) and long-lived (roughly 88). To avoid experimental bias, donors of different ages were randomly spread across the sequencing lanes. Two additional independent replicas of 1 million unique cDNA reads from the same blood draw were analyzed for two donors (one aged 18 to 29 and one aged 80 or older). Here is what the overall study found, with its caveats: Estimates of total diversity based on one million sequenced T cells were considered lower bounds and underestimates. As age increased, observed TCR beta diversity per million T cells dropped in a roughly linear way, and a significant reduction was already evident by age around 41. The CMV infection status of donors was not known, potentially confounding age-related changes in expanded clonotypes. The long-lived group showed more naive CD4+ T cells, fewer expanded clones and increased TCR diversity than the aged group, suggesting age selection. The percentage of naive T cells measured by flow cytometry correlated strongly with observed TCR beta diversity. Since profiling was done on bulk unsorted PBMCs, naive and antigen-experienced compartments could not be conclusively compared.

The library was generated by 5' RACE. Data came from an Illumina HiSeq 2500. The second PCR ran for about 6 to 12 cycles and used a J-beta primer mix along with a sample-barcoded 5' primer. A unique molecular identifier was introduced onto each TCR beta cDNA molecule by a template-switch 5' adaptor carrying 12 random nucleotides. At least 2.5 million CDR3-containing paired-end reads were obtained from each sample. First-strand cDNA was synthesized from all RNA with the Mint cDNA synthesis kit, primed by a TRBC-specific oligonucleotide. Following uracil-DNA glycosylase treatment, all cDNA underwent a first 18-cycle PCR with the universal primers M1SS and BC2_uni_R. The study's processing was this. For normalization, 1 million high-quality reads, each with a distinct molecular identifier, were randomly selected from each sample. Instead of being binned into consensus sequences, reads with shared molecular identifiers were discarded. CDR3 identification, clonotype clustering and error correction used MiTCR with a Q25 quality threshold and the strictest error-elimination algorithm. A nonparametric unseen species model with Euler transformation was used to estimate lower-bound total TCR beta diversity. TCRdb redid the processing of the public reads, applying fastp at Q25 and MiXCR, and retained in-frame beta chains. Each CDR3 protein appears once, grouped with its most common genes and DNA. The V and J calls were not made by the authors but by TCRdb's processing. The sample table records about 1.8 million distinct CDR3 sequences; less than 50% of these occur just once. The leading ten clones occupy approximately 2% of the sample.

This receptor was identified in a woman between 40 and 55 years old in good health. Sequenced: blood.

CDR3 reads: CSASDSIYGYTF. The DNA sequence is as follows: TGCAGTGCTTCGGACAGTATCTATGGCTACACCTTC. This receptor chain uses TRBV20-1 and TRBJ1-2, with a weak D call of TRBD1 (6 bases match). CDR1 and CDR2 (DFQATT, SNEGSKA) derive from the germline V gene (reference sequence). Deletion took 5 bases off V and 4 bases off J, with a span of 11 bases between the germline ends. Inclusive of the bounding cysteine and phenylalanine, the CDR3 is 12 residues long. Only the CDR3 DNA is retained, 36 bases long and in frame from the first base.